Following are 3 T cell receptor beta chains from one sample sequenced in a study of blood T cell repertoires in COVID-19. Some clones are missing from TCRdb's copy, which holds only in-frame ones; the method was immunoSEQ multiplex PCR. Of under 150,000 clones detected, roughly 80% appear once; the ten largest clones hold roughly 8.4%. The source material was peripheral blood. These receptors all come from a human donor with acute or convalescent COVID-19. The donor label of this sample is uncertain.

The chain has TRBV2 and TRBJ1-4; tentatively, D is TRBD1 (5 bases). The CDR3 totals 13 residues. The V gene's germline CDR1 is SNHLY and CDR2 FYNNEI. V gave up 7 bases and J gave up 3 bases, with 9 bases separating them. This CDR3 is CASTRVANEKLFF. The CDR3 bases are TGTGCCAGCACCAGGGTGGCTAATGAAAAACTGTTTTTT. Complete variable domain (other parts from reference TRBV2 and TRBJ1-4): EPEVTQTPSHQVTQMGQEVILRCVPISNHLYFYWYRQILGQKVEFLVSFYNNEISEKSEIFDDQFSVERPDGSNFTLKIRSTKLEDSAMYFCASTRVANEKLFFGSGTQLSVL.

The gene calls are TRBV3-1 (or the pseudogene TRBV3-2) and TRBJ1-4; no clear D gene. This CDR3 contains 16 residues. The germline V gene encodes CDR1 LGHDT and CDR2 YNNKEL (reference sequence). The V end was cut by 4 bases, the J end by 2 bases, with 14 bases between. As DNA, the CDR3 is TGTGCCAGCAGCCTCCTCCCACAGCCTACTAATGAAAAACTGTTTTTT. Its translation is CASSLLPQPTNEKLFF.

The chain has TRBV11-2 and TRBJ2-5; TRBD2 matches 9 bases. The CDR3 consists of 17 residues. The V and J ends lost 5 bases and 5 bases, in that order; junction bases with no gene match: 15. In germline, CDR1 is SGHAT, CDR2 FQNNGV. The DNA of the CDR3 is TGTGCCAGCAGCGGCCTGGGCGGGGGGGCCCGGTTGGAGACCCAGTACTTC. It codes for CASSGLGGGARLETQYF.